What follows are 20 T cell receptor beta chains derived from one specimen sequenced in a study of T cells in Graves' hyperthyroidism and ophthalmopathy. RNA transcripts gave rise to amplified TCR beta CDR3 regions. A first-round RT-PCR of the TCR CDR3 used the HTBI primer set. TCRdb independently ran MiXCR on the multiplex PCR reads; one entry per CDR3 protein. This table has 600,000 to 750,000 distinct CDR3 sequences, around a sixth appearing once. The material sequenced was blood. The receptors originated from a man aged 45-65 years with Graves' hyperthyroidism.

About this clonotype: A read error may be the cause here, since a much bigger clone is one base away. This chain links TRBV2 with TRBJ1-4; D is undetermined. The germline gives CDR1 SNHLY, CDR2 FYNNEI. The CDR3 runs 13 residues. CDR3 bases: TGTGCCAGCAGTGAACGGGTTCTCGAAAAACTGTCTTTT. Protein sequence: CASSERVLEKLSF.

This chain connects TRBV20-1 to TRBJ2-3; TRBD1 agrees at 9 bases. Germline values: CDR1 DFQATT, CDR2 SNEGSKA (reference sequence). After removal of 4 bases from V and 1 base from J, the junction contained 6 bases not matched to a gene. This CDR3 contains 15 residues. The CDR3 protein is CSAKTGTGRTDTQYF. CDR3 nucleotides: TGCAGTGCTAAAACCGGGACAGGGCGCACAGATACGCAGTATTTT.

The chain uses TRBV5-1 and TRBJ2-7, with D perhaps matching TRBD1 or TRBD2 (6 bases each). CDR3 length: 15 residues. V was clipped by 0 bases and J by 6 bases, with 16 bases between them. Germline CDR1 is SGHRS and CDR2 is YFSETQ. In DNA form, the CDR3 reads TGCGCCAGCAGCTTGGCTGCGGGACATCCCTCCGAGCAGTACTTC. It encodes CASSLAAGHPSEQYF.

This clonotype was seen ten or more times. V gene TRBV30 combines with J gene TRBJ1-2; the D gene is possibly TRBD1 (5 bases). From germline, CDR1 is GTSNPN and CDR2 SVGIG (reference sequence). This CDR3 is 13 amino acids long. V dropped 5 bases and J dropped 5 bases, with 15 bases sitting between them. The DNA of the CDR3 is TGTGCCTGGGTACAGGTGGCAGGGTATGGCTACACCTTC. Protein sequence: CAWVQVAGYGYTF.

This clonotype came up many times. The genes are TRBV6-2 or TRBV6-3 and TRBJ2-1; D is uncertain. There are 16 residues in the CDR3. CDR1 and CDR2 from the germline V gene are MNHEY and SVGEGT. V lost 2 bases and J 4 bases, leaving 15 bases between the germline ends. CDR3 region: CASSYGSAPAYNEQFF. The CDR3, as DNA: TGTGCCAGCAGTTACGGTTCGGCCCCCGCTTACAATGAGCAGTTCTTC.

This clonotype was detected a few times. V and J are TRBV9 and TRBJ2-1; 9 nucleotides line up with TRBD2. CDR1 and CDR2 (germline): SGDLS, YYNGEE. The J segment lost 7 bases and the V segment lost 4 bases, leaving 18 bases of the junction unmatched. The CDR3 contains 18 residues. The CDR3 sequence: CASSPYLPPVREGNEQFF. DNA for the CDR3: TGTGCCAGCAGCCCCTACCTCCCACCGGTGCGGGAGGGGAATGAGCAGTTCTTC.

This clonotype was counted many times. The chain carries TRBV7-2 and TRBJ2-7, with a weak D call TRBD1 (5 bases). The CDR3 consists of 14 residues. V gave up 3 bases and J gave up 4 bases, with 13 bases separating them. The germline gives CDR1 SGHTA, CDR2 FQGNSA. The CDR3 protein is CASSFSSTAYEQYF. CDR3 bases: TGTGCCAGCAGCTTCTCATCGACAGCATACGAGCAGTACTTC. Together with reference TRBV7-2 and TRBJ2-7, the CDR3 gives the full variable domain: GAGVSQSPSNKVTEKGKDVELRCDPISGHTALYWYRQSLGQGLEFLIYFQGNSAPDKSGLPSDRFSAERTGGSVSTLTIQRTQQEDSAVYLCASSFSSTAYEQYFGPGTRLTVT.

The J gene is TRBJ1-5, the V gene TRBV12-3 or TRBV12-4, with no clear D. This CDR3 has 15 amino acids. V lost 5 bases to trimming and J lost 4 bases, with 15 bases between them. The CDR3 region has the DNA TGTGCCAGCAGTCTCTCAGCCGATGGAAATCAGCCCCAGCATTTT. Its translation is CASSLSADGNQPQHF.

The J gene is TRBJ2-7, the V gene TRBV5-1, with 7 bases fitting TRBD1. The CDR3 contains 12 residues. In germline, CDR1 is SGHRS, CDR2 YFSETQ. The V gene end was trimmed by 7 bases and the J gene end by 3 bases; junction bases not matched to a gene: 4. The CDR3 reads CASPWDSYEQYF. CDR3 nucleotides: TGCGCCAGCCCTTGGGACAGCTACGAGCAGTACTTC.

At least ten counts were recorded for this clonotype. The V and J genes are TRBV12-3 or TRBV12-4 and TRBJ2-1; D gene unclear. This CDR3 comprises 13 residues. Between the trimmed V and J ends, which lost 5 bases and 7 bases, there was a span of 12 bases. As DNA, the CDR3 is TGTGCCAGCAGTAACGACGGGTGGAATGAGCAGTTCTTC. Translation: CASSNDGWNEQFF.

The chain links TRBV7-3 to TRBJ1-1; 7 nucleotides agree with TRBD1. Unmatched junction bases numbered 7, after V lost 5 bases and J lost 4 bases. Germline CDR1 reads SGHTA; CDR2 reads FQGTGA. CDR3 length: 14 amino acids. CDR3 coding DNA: TGTGCCAGCAGCGCTGACAGGGAAGTCACTGAAGCTTTCTTT. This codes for CASSADREVTEAFF.

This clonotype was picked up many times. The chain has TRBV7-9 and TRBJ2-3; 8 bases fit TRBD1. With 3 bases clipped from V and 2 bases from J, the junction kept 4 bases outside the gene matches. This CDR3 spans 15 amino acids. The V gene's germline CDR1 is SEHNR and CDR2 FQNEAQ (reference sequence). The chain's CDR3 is CASSLGQVLTDTQYF. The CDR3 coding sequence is TGTGCCAGCAGCTTGGGACAGGTCCTCACAGATACGCAGTATTTT. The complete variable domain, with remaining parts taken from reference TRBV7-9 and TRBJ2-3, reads DTGVSQNPRHKITKRGQNVTFRCDPISEHNRLYWYRQTLGQGPEFLTYFQNEAQLEKSRLLSDRFSAERPKGSFSTLEIQRTEQGDSAMYLCASSLGQVLTDTQYFGPGTRLTVL.

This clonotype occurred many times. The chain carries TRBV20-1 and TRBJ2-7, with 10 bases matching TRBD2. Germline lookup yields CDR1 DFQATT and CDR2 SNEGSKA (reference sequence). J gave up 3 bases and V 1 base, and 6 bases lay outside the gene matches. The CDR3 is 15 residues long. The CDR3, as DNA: TGCAGTGCTAGAGTCCCTGGGACTAGCGTCTACGAGCAGTACTTC. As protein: CSARVPGTSVYEQYF.

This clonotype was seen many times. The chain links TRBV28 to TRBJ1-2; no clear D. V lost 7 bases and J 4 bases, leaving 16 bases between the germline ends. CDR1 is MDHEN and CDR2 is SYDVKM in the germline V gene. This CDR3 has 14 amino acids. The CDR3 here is CASTPRGSPYGYTF. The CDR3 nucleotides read TGTGCCAGCACCCCGAGAGGCTCCCCCTATGGCTACACCTTC.

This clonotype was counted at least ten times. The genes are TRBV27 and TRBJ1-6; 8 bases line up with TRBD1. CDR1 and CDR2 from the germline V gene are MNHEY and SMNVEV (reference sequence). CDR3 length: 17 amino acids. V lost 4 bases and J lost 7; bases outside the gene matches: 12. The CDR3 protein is CASSSSAPGQANSPLHF. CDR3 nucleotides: TGTGCCAGCAGTTCTTCTGCTCCGGGACAGGCCAATTCACCCCTCCACTTT.

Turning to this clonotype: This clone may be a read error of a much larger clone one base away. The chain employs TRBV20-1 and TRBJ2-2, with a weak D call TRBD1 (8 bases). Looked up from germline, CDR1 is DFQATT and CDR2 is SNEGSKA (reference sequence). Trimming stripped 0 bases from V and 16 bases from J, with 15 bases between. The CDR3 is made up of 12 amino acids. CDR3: CSARDGQGGPFF. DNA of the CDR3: TGCAGTGCTAGAGATGGACAGGGAGGGCCGTTTTTT.

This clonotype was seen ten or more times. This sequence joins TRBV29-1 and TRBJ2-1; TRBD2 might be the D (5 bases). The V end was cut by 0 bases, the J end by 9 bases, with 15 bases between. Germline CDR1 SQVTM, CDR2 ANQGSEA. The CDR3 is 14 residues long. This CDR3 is CSVEEHTSRGEQFF. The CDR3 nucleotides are TGCAGCGTTGAAGAACATACTAGTCGCGGTGAGCAGTTCTTC.

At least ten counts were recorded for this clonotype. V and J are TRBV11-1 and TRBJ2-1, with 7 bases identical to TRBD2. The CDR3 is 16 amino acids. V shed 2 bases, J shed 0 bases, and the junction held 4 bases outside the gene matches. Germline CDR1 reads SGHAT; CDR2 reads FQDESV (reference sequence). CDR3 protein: CASSLSGRASYNEQFF. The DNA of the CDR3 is TGTGCCAGCAGCTTATCTGGGAGGGCCTCCTACAATGAGCAGTTCTTC.

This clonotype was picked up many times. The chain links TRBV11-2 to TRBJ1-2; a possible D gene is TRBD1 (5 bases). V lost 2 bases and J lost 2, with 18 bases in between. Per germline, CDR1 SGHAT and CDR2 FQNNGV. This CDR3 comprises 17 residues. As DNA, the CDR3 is TGTGCCAGCAGCTTACGATACCGGGACCCAGGGAACTATGGCTACACCTTC. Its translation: CASSLRYRDPGNYGYTF.

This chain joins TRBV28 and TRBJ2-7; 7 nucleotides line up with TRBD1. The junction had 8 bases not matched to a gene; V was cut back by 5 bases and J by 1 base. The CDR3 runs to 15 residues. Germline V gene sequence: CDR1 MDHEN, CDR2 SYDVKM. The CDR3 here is CASSPPQGESYEQYF. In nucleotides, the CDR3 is TGTGCCAGCAGTCCCCCCCAGGGGGAATCCTACGAGCAGTACTTC.